This T cell receptor (beta chain) originates from a study of shared clonotypes between healthy human individuals. The sorted-subset replicate PCRs were given about 210 ng DNA, which is 30,000 or so T cell genomes. Profiling relied on immunoSEQ multiplex PCR, and the TCRdb table lists in-frame clones only, not all of them. The table lists hundreds of thousands of clones, 72% of them singletons, with approximately 2% in the top ten. Findings and limits, study-wide: Lower generation probabilities were found for non-shared clonotypes than for those shared by all four donors. The naive CD4 repertoires of several donors were compared, and roughly 5.1% of clonotypes were shared.

As concerns this clone: Its target is not known.

The V and J ends lost 5 bases and 3 bases respectively, with 13 bases between them. Germline V gives CDR1 LNHDA, CDR2 SQIVND (reference sequence). The length of the CDR3 is 14 residues. The receptor was derived from a woman under 40 in good health. The rearrangement joins TRBV19 to TRBJ1-1, with D possibly matching TRBD1 (5 bases). Specimen: memory CD4+ T cells sorted from blood. Subset specified: CD45RA-negative fraction. The CDR3 DNA sequence: TGTGCCAGTAGTCCAGGGCGACGGGACACTGAAGCTTTCTTT. Amino acids: CASSPGRRDTEAFF.